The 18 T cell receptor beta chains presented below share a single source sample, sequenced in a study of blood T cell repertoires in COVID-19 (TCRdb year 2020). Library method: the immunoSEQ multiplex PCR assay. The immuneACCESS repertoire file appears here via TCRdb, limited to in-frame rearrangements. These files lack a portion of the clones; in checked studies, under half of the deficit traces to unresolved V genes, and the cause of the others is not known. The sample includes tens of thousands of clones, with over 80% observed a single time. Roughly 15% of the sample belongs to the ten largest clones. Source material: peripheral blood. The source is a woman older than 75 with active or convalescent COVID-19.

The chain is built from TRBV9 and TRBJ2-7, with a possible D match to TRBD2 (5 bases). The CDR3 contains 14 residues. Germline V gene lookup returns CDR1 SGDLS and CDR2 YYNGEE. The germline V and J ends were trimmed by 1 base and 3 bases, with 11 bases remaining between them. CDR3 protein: CASSVMSGGYEQYF. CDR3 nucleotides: TGTGCCAGCAGCGTAATGTCAGGAGGCTACGAGCAGTACTTC.

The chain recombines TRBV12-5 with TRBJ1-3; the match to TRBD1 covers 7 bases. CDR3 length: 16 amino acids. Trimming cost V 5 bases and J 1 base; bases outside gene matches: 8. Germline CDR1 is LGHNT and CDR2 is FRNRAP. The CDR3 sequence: CASGPGTEPSGNTIYF. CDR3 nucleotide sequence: TGTGCTAGTGGTCCGGGGACAGAGCCGTCTGGAAACACCATATATTTT.

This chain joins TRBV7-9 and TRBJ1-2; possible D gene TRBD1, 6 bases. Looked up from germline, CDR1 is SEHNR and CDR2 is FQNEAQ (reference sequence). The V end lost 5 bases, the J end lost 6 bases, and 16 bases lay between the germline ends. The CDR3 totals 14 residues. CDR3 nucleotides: TGTGCCAGCAGCCCCCAAGGCAGGGGTGATGGCTACACCTTC. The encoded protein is CASSPQGRGDGYTF.

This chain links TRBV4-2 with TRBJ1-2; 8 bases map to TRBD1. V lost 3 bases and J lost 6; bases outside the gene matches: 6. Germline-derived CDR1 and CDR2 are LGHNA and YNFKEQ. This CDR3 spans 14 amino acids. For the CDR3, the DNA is TGTGCCAGCAGCCATAGTGGACAGGGAGATGGCTACACCTTC. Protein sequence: CASSHSGQGDGYTF.

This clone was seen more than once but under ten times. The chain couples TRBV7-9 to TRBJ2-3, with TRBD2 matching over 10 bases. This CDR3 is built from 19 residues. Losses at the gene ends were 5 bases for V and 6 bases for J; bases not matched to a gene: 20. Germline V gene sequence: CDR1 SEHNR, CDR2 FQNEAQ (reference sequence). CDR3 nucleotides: TGTGCCAGCAGCCCCGGACGGGATATAGCGGGAGGTGGGACGGATACGCAGTATTTT. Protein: CASSPGRDIAGGGTDTQYF.

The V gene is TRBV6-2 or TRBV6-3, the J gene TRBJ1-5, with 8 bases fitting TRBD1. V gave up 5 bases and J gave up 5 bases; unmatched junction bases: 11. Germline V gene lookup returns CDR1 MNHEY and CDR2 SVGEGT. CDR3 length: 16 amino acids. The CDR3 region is CASSLSTGGNHQPQHF. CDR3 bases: TGTGCCAGCAGTCTTAGTACAGGGGGAAATCATCAGCCCCAGCATTTT.

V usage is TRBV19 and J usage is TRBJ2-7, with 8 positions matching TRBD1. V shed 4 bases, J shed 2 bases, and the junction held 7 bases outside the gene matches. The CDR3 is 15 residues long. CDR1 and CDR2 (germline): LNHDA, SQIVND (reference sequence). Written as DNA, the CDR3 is TGTGCCAGTAGTAGCTGGACAGGGCAGACCTACGAGCAGTACTTC. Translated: CASSSWTGQTYEQYF.

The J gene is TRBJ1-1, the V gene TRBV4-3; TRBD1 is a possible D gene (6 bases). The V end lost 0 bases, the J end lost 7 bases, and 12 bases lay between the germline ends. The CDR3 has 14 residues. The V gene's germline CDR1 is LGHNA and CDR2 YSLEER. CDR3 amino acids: CASSQERGRGEAFF. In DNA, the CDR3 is TGCGCCAGCAGCCAAGAGAGGGGCAGGGGTGAAGCTTTCTTT.

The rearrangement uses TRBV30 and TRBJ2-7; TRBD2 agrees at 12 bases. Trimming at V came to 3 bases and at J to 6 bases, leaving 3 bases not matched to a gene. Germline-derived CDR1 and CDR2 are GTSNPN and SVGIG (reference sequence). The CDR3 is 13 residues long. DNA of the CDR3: TGTGCCTGGAGCCGACTAGCGGGAGCCGAGCAGTACTTC. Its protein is CAWSRLAGAEQYF.

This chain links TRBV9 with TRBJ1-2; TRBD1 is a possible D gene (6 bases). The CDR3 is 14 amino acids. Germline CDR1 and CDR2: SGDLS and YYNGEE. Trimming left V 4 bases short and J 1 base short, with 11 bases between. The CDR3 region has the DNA TGTGCCAGCAGCTCTGGACAGAATAACTATGGCTACACCTTC. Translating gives CASSSGQNNYGYTF.

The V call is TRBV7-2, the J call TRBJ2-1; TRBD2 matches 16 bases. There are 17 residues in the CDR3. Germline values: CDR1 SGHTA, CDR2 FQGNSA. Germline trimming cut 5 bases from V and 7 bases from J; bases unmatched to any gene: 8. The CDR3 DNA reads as TGTGCCAGCAGCCCCGGGACTAGCGGGGGGGCGGGGAATGAGCAGTTCTTC. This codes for CASSPGTSGGAGNEQFF. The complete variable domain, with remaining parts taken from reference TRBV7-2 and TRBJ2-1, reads GAGVSQSPSNKVTEKGKDVELRCDPISGHTALYWYRQSLGQGLEFLIYFQGNSAPDKSGLPSDRFSAERTGGSVSTLTIQRTQQEDSAVYLCASSPGTSGGAGNEQFFGPGTRLTVL.

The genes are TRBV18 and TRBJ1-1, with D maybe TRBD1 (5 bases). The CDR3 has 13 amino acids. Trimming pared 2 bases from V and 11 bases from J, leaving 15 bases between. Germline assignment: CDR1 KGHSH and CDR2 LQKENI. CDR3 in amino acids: CASSPNDSLRAFF. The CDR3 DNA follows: TGTGCCAGCTCACCAAATGACAGCCTGCGGGCTTTCTTT.

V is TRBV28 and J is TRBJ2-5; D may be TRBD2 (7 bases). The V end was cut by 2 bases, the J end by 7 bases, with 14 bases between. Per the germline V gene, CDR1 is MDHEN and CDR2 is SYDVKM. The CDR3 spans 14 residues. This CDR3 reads CASSLAGAIGTQYF. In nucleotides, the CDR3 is TGTGCCAGCAGTTTAGCGGGGGCCATAGGGACCCAGTACTTC. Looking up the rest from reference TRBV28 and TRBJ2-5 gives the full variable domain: DVKVTQSSRYLVKRTGEKVFLECVQDMDHENMFWYRQDPGLGLRLIYFSYDVKMKEKGDIPEGYSVSREKKERFSLILESASTNQTSMYLCASSLAGAIGTQYFGPGTRLLVL.

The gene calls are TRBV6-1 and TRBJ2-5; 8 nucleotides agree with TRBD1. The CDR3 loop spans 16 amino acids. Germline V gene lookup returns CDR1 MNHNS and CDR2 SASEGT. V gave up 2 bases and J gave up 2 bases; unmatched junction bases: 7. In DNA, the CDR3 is TGTGCCAGCAGTGAACTGACAGGGGTCGTACAAGAGACCCAGTACTTC. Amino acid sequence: CASSELTGVVQETQYF.

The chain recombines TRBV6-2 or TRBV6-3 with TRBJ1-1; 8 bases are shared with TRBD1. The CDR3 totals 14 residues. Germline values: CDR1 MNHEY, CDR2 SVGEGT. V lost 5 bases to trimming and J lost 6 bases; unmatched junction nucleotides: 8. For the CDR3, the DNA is TGTGCCAGCAGTCAGGGGGCGAGTGTCGCTGAAGCTTTCTTT. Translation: CASSQGASVAEAFF.

For the CDR3, the DNA is TGCGCCAGCAGCCAAGATCTTGTCCGGGACAGGGGAAAAGGCTACACCTTC. Translated, it gives CASSQDLVRDRGKGYTF. The chain employs TRBV4-3 and TRBJ1-2, with 10 bases fitting TRBD1. Trimming at V came to 0 bases and at J to 8 bases, leaving 12 bases not matched to a gene. Germline V gives CDR1 LGHNA, CDR2 YSLEER. The CDR3 is made up of 17 amino acids.

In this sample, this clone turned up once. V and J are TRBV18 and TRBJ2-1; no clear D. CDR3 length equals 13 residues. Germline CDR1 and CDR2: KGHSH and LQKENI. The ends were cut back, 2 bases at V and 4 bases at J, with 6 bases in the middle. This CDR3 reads CASSPTLYNEQFF. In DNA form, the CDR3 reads TGTGCCAGCTCACCAACTCTTTACAATGAGCAGTTCTTC. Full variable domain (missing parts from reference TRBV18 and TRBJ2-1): NAGVMQNPRHLVRRRGQEARLRCSPMKGHSHVYWYRQLPEEGLKFMVYLQKENIIDESGMPKERFSAEFPKEGPSILRIQQVVRGDSAAYFCASSPTLYNEQFFGPGTRLTVL.

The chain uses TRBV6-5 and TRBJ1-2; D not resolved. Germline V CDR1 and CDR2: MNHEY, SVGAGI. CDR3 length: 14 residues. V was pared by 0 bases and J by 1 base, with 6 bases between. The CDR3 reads CASSYSRDNYGYTF. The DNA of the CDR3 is TGTGCCAGCAGTTACTCGCGCGATAACTATGGCTACACCTTC.